This is a list of T cell receptor beta chains from one sample in a study of CD8+CD57+ T cells in acquired aplastic anemia. One entry per CDR3 protein, called by TCRdb with MiXCR from the reads. The table has approximately 270,000 distinct CDR3 sequences, 45% to 70% seen once. The sample taken for sequencing was sorted CD4+, CD8+, or CD8+CD57+ T cells (not recorded which) from PBMCs. Source of these receptors: a human donor with severe aplastic anemia or a healthy control (not recorded which). The CDR3 runs from the conserved cysteine through the conserved F or W. The D gene is left open where the match is weak. The size entry is marked missing in some rows and otherwise reads once, few, many or a size class.

d_call	clone_size	v_call	j_call	cdr3_aa	cdr3_nt
.	.	TRBV9	TRBJ2-2	CASSASGGPGELFF	TGTGCCAGCAGCGCCTCGGGGGGCCCCGGGGAGCTGTTTTTT
TRBD2	.	TRBV7-2	TRBJ2-2	CASSRSGGPPFPPNTGELFF	TGTGCCAGCAGCCGAAGCGGGGGGCCCCCGTTCCCACCCAACACCGGGGAGCTGTTTTTT
TRBD2	.	TRBV20-1	TRBJ2-1	CSDLPPLAGGIDEQFF	TGCAGTGACCTCCCGCCTTTAGCGGGGGGGATAGATGAGCAGTTCTTC
.	.	TRBV7-9	TRBJ2-7	CASSPSGRTNSYEQYF	TGTGCCAGCAGCCCCTCGGGCAGGACCAACTCCTACGAGCAGTACTTC
.	.	TRBV7-6	TRBJ1-2	CASSLSGEYGYTF	TGTGCCAGCAGCTTAAGCGGGGAGTATGGCTACACCTTC
.	.	TRBV24-1	TRBJ2-1	CATGLETPPPYNEQFF	TGTGCCACTGGACTCGAAACCCCCCCACCTTACAATGAGCAGTTCTTC
.	.	TRBV7-8	TRBJ2-7	CASSNDPGQYF	TGTGCCAGCAGCAACGACCCCGGGCAGTACTTC
TRBD2	.	TRBV5-1	TRBJ2-7	CASRVSGASYEQYF	TGCGCCAGCAGAGTTAGCGGGGCTAGCTACGAGCAGTACTTC
.	.	TRBV25-1	TRBJ2-7	CASSESGHYPYEQYF	TGTGCCAGCAGTGAATCGGGGCACTATCCCTACGAGCAGTACTTC
.	few	TRBV24-1	TRBJ1-3	CATSLGPGNTIYF	TGTGCCACCAGTCTGGGGCCTGGAAACACCATATATTTT
.	.	TRBV9	TRBJ2-7	CASSVGASGEQYF	TGTGCCAGCAGCGTAGGGGCATCGGGCGAGCAGTACTTC
.	.	TRBV7-3	TRBJ1-3	CASSPSSGNTIYF	TGTGCCAGCAGCCCATCTAGCGGAAACACCATATATTTT
.	.	TRBV6-6	TRBJ1-3	CASSYENTIYF	TGTGCCAGCAGTTACGAGAACACCATATATTTT
.	once	TRBV24-1	TRBJ1-5	CARTGNNQPQHF	TGTGCTAGAACAGGGAACAATCAGCCCCAGCATTTT
TRBD1	.	TRBV6-1	TRBJ2-5	CASSEQGAPRETQYF	TGTGCCAGCAGTGAACAGGGGGCGCCCCGGGAGACCCAGTACTTC
.	many	TRBV7-8	TRBJ2-1	CASSSTGRGSF	TGTGCCAGCAGCTCGACAGGGCGGGGGTCCTTC
TRBD1	.	TRBV24-1	TRBJ2-5	CATSDQTGETQYF	TGTGCCACCAGTGATCAGACAGGGGAGACCCAGTACTTC
.	.	TRBV19	TRBJ2-3	CASRTTYTKDTQYF	TGTGCCAGTAGGACTACCTATACCAAAGATACGCAGTATTTT
TRBD1	.	TRBV9	TRBJ2-5	CASSDGTGIQETQYF	TGTGCCAGCAGCGATGGGACAGGGATTCAAGAGACCCAGTACTTC
.	.	TRBV18	TRBJ1-3	CASSPQGSSGNTIYF	TGTGCCAGCTCACCGCAGGGAAGCTCTGGAAACACCATATATTTT
.	.	TRBV2	TRBJ1-2	CASSEGRLRGYTF	TGTGCCAGCAGTGAGGGACGGCTACGGGGCTACACCTTC
.	.	TRBV19	TRBJ2-7	CASRRQGQRGEQYF	TGTGCCAGTAGACGACAGGGCCAGCGGGGCGAGCAGTACTTC
.	.	TRBV20-1	TRBJ2-5	CSAHRVGPQETQYF	TGCAGTGCCCACAGGGTAGGCCCCCAAGAGACCCAGTACTTC
.	.	TRBV20-1	TRBJ2-7	CSATGEGYEQYF	TGCAGTGCTACGGGGGAAGGGTACGAGCAGTACTTC
TRBD2	few	TRBV7-6	TRBJ2-7	CASSLGPLLAGGQEQYF	TGTGCCAGCAGCTTAGGGCCGTTACTAGCGGGGGGGCAGGAGCAGTACTTC
TRBD2	.	TRBV7-2	TRBJ2-7	CASSLSSSGGRDEQYF	TGTGCCAGCAGCTTATCGTCTAGCGGGGGGCGGGACGAGCAGTACTTC
.	.	TRBV6-5	TRBJ2-6	CASRNRAGANVLTF	TGTGCCAGCAGGAACAGGGCTGGGGCCAACGTCCTGACTTTC
TRBD1	many	TRBV2	TRBJ1-6	CASSEGQGTSPLHF	TGTGCCAGCAGTGAGGGACAGGGAACCTCACCCCTCCACTTT
.	.	TRBV19	TRBJ2-1	CASSIAQGGQFF	TGTGCCAGTAGTATAGCCCAGGGAGGGCAGTTCTTC
TRBD2	.	TRBV6-2/TRBV6-3	TRBJ2-1	CASSRPAGVSYNEQFF	TGTGCCAGCAGTCGACCCGCGGGGGTCTCCTACAATGAGCAGTTCTTC
TRBD1	many	TRBV9	TRBJ1-2	CASSVAPEGAPNYGYTF	TGTGCCAGCAGCGTAGCTCCGGAGGGGGCCCCTAACTATGGCTACACCTTC
.	few	TRBV20-1	TRBJ2-3	CSAHRATDTQYF	TGCAGTGCACACCGGGCCACAGATACGCAGTATTTT
.	many	TRBV10-1	TRBJ1-4	CASSESSGGGKKLFF	TGCGCCAGCAGTGAGTCCTCTGGGGGGGGGAAGAAACTGTTTTTT
TRBD1	.	TRBV6-1	TRBJ2-7	CASSDRQGRSYEQYF	TGTGCCAGCAGTGACAGACAGGGCCGCTCCTACGAGCAGTACTTC
.	few	TRBV7-2	TRBJ1-6	CASSLWTIGLNSPLHF	TGTGCCAGCAGCTTATGGACCATCGGTTTGAATTCACCCCTCCACTTT
.	.	TRBV20-1	TRBJ2-1	CSARGLRGSYNEQFF	TGCAGTGCTAGAGGTTTGCGGGGCTCCTACAATGAGCAGTTCTTC
TRBD1	.	TRBV7-8	TRBJ1-2	CASSPGGTGYGYTF	TGTGCCAGCAGCCCGGGCGGGACAGGGTATGGCTACACCTTC
.	.	TRBV5-5	TRBJ1-6	CASSLDWSGAGNDSPLHF	TGTGCCAGCAGCTTGGATTGGTCCGGCGCAGGCAATGATTCACCCCTCCACTTT